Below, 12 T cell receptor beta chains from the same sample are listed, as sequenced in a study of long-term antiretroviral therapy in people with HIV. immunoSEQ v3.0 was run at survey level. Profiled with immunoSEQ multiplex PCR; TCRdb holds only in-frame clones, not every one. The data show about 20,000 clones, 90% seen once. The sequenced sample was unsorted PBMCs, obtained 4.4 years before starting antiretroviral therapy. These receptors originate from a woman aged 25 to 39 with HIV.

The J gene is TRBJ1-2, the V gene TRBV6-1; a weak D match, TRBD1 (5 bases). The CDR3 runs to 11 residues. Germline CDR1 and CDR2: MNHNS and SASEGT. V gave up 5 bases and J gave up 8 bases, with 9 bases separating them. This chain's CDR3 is CASSSPGGYTF. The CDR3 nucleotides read TGTGCCAGCAGTTCTCCAGGGGGCTACACCTTC.

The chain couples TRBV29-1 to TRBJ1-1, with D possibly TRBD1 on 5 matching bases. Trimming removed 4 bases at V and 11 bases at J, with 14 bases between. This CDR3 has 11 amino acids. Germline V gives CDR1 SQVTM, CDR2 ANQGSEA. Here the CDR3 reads CSVGQTLSAFF. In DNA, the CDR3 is TGCAGCGTTGGACAGACTTTATCTGCTTTCTTT.

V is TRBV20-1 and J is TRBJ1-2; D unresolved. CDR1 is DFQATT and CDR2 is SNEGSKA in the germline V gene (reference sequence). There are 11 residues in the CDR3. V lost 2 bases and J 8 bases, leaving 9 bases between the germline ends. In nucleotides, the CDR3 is TGCAGTGCTAGACTGAGAGGCGGCTACACCTTC. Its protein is CSARLRGGYTF.

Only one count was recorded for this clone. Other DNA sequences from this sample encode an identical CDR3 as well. CDR3 protein: CASSWDRGAQPQHF. CDR3 coding DNA: TGTGCCAGTAGTTGGGACAGGGGAGCGCAGCCCCAGCATTTT. The gene calls are TRBV19 and TRBJ1-5, with 10 positions matching TRBD1. V lost 5 bases and J lost 7; bases outside the gene matches: 5. Germline CDR1 is LNHDA and CDR2 is SQIVND (reference sequence). The CDR3 is 14 amino acids.

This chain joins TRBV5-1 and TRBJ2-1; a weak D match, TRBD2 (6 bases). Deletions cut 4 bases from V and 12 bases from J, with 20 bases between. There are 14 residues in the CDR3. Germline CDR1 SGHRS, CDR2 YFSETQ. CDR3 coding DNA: TGCGCCAGCAGCCGCCTCCCTTGGGGAGGCGGGCAGTTCTTC. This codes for CASSRLPWGGGQFF. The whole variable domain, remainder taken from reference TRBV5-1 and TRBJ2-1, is KAGVTQTPRYLIKTRGQQVTLSCSPISGHRSVSWYQQTPGQGLQFLFEYFSETQRNKGNFPGRFSGRQFSNSRSEMNVSTLELGDSALYLCASSRLPWGGGQFFGPGTRLTVL.

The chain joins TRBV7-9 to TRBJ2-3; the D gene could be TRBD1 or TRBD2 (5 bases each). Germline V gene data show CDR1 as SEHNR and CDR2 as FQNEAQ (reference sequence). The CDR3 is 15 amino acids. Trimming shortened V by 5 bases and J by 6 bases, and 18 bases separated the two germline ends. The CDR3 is CASSNPRGSEDTQYF. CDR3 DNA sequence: TGTGCCAGCAGCAACCCTCGGGGCTCGGAGGATACGCAGTATTTT.

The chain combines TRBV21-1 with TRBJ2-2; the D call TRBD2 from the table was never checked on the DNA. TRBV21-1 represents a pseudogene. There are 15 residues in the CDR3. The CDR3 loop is CASSKGLANTGELFF. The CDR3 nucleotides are TGTGCCAGCAGCAAAGGACTAGCGAACACCGGGGAGCTGTTTTTT.

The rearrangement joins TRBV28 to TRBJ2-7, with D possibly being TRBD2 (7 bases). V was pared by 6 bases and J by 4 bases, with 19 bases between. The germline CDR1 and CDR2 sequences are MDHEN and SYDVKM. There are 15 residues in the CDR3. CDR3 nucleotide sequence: TGTGCCAGCAGAACTTTGGGGGGGACACCGTACGAGCAGTACTTC. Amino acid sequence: CASRTLGGTPYEQYF.

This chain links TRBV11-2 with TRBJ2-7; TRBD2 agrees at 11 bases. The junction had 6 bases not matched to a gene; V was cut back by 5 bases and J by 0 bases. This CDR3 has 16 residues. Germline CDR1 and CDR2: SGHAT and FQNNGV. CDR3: CASSPQLAGASYEQYF. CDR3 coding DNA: TGTGCCAGCAGCCCCCAACTAGCGGGGGCCTCCTACGAGCAGTACTTC. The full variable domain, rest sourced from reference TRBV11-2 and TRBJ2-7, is EAGVAQSPRYKIIEKRQSVAFWCNPISGHATLYWYQQILGQGPKLLIQFQNNGVVDDSQLPKDRFSAERLKGVDSTLKIQPAKLEDSAVYLCASSPQLAGASYEQYFGPGTRLTVT.

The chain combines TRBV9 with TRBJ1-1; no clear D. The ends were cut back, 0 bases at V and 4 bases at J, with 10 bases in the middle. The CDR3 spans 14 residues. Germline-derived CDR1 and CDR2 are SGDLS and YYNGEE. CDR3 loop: CASSVDPLGTEAFF. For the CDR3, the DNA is TGTGCCAGCAGCGTAGATCCGCTGGGCACTGAAGCTTTCTTT.

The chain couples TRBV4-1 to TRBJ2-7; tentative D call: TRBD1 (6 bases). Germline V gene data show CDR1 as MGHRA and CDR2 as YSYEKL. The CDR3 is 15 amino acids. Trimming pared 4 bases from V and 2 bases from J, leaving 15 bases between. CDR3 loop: CASSLTTGEAYEQYF. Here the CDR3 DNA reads TGCGCCAGCAGCCTCACGACAGGTGAGGCCTACGAGCAGTACTTC.

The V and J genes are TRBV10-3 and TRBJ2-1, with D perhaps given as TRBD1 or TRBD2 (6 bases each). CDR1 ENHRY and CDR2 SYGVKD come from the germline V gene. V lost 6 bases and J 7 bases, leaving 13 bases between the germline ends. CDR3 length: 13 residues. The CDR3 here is CAISRGTPNEQFF. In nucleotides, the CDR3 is TGTGCCATCAGCCGGGGGACACCGAATGAGCAGTTCTTC.